This is a list of T cell receptor beta chains from one sample in a study of Ad26.COV2.S vaccination and SARS-CoV-2 variants. Produced via immunoSEQ multiplex PCR; TCRdb's table is partial and in-frame only. The table lists fewer than 400,000 clones, roughly 90% of them singletons. The source material was peripheral blood, sampled in a trial of Ad26.COV2.S vaccine versus placebo. The source of these receptors is a person aged 18 to 59 who received the Ad26.COV2.S COVID-19 vaccine or a placebo. The CDR3 runs from the conserved cysteine through the conserved F or W. The order of the fields is clone size, V gene, D gene, J gene, CDR3 DNA, CDR3 protein. D genes are given only for firm matches. Rows may omit the clone size; those that give it use once, few, many or a size class.

>.|TRBV7-2|TRBD2|TRBJ2-3
TGTGCCAGCAGCTTCCCCGGAGGACTAGCGGGGGTACGCACAGATACGCAGTATTTT
CASSFPGGLAGVRTDTQYF
>few|TRBV7-3|.|TRBJ1-1
TGTGCCAGCAGCTTAGGCGCGGCCACTGAAGCTTTCTTT
CASSLGAATEAFF
>.|TRBV27|TRBD1|TRBJ1-1
TGTGCCAGCAGTTTGGCAGGGGGCACTGAAGCTTTCTTT
CASSLAGGTEAFF
>once|TRBV18|.|TRBJ1-6
TGTGCCAGCTCCAACCAGGGTCAAAATTCACCCCTCCACTTT
CASSNQGQNSPLHF
>once|TRBV7-9|TRBD2|TRBJ2-5
TGTGCCAGCAGCTACCGAACCGGGACTAGCGGGAGGGGAGAGACCCAGTACTTC
CASSYRTGTSGRGETQYF
>.|TRBV28|TRBD1|TRBJ2-3
TGTGCCAGCAGTCCTACCCGGGACAGGGGGCCGGGAGATACGCAGTATTTT
CASSPTRDRGPGDTQYF
>.|TRBV18|.|TRBJ1-1
TGTGCCAGCTCACCAGCCAGGAGTAACACTGAAGCTTTCTTT
CASSPARSNTEAFF
>.|TRBV7-9|.|TRBJ2-1
TGTGCCAGCAGCTTAAGAGACAGCTACAATGAGCAGTTCTTC
CASSLRDSYNEQFF
>.|TRBV19|TRBD1|TRBJ1-2
TGTGCCAGTAGTACAGACAGGGTTTTGTCTCGGAACTATGGCTACACCTTC
CASSTDRVLSRNYGYTF
>few|TRBV4-3|TRBD1|TRBJ2-1
TGCGCCAGCAGCCCTGGATCGGACAGGGAGTACAATGAGCAGTTCTTC
CASSPGSDREYNEQFF
>.|TRBV7-9|.|TRBJ1-3
TGTGCCAGCAGTGTACAGAGGGGAAACACCATATATTTT
CASSVQRGNTIYF